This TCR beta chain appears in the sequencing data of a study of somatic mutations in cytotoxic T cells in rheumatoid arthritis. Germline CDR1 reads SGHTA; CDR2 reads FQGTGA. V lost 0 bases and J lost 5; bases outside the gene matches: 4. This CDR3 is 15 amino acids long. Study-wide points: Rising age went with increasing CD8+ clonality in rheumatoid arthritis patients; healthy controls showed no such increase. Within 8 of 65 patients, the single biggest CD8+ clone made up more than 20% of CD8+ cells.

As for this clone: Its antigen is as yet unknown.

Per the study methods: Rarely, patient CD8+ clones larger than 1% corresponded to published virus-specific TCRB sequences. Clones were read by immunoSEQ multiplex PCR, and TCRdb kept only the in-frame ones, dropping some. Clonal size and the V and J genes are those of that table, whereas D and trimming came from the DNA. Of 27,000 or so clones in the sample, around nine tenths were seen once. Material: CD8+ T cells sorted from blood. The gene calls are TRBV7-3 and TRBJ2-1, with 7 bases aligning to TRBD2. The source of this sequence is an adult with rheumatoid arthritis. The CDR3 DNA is TGTGCCAGCAGCTTAACTGGCGGGGGACACAATGAGCAGTTCTTC. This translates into CASSLTGGGHNEQFF.